This record looks at one T cell receptor (beta chain) sequence and its context. The antigen is undetermined. V was pared by 8 bases and J by 4 bases, with 18 bases between. The germline CDR1 and CDR2 sequences are LNHDA and SQIVND (reference sequence). The CDR3 is 15 residues long. The source of the sample is a study of cytomegalovirus exposure and HLA in healthy donors. Study conclusions and caveats: Associated with cytomegalovirus, according to the listing, were 150 to 200 TCR beta chains. TRBV6-2, TRBV6-3 and some other V segments were excluded as indistinguishable. In vitro confirmation showed a few CMV-associated chains to be CMV antigen specific. Roughly uniform depth of sequencing across donors was assumed in presence/absence analyses.

The PCR employed 60 Vbeta primers together with 13 Jbeta primers. Some clones are missing from TCRdb's copy, which holds only in-frame ones; the method was immunoSEQ multiplex PCR. The sample carries around 100,000 clones, over 55% recorded once. This clonotype was sampled from a woman aged 18-29 years in good health and CMV-seropositive. This rearrangement joins TRBV19 to TRBJ1-5, with D uncertain. The sample was PBMCs. Written as DNA, the CDR3 is TGTGCCAGTCATAACCGACAAGCCCCGAATCAGCCCCAGCATTTT. Protein product: CASHNRQAPNQPQHF. Drawing the rest from reference TRBV19 and TRBJ1-5, the complete variable domain is DGGITQSPKYLFRKEGQNVTLSCEQNLNHDAMYWYRQDPGQGLRLIYYSQIVNDFQKGDIAEGYSVSREKKESFPLTVTSAQKNPTAFYLCASHNRQAPNQPQHFGDGTRLSIL.